These 18 T cell receptor beta chains were all obtained from the same sample, sequenced in a study of T cells after posttransplantation cyclophosphamide. Cyclophosphamide on days +3 and +4 followed busulfan-fludarabine conditioning and a marrow graft. Clones were sequenced by immunoSEQ multiplex PCR, and TCRdb holds only the in-frame ones, with some missing. The sample was found to contain approximately 2,600 clones, and every one recurs. The source material was PBMCs, sampled 32 days after allogeneic stem cell transplant with posttransplant cyclophosphamide. Receptors were obtained from a female patient aged 50 to 60 who received an allogeneic stem cell transplant from a related donor, was CMV-positive, and had no GVHD. Some T cells may possibly be graft donor cells.

In its sample, this clone is medium-sized. The chain recombines TRBV7-9 with TRBJ2-2, with D tentatively TRBD1 (5 bases). This CDR3 comprises 15 residues. The V gene lost 2 bases and the J gene lost 1 base, with 8 bases spanning the gap. CDR1 and CDR2 (germline): SEHNR, FQNEAQ (reference sequence). CDR3 sequence (DNA): TGTGCCAGCAGCTTAAGGGGCAGGAACACCGGGGAGCTGTTTTTT. It codes for CASSLRGRNTGELFF.

This clone is termed medium-sized (0.01 to 0.1%). The chain has TRBV14 and TRBJ1-2; 10 bases are shared with TRBD1. V lost 0 bases and J lost 9; bases outside the gene matches: 7. This CDR3 has 15 amino acids. Germline V gene data show CDR1 as SGHDN and CDR2 as FVKESK. The CDR3 spells CASSQDIATGGSYTF. CDR3 nucleotides: TGTGCCAGCAGCCAAGATATCGCGACAGGGGGCAGCTACACCTTC.

At least ten counts were recorded for this clone. This rearrangement joins TRBV18 to TRBJ2-3, with 13 bases matching TRBD2. CDR1 is KGHSH and CDR2 is LQKENI in the germline V gene. The CDR3 extends over 20 amino acids. Germline trimming cut 0 bases from V and 5 bases from J; bases unmatched to any gene: 14. The CDR3 reads CASSPPQGDLGLAGLDTQYF. CDR3 in DNA: TGTGCCAGCTCACCACCCCAGGGAGACTTGGGACTAGCGGGACTAGATACGCAGTATTTT.

Judged by abundance, this clone is medium-sized. The V and J genes are TRBV4-1 and TRBJ1-4, with D maybe TRBD1 (6 bases). Trimming removed 3 bases at V and 5 bases at J, with 22 bases between. From germline, CDR1 is MGHRA and CDR2 YSYEKL. There are 18 residues in the CDR3. CDR3 DNA: TGCGCCAGCAGCCATCCTCCGGGGAAACGGGACATCAATGAAAAACTGTTTTTT. Amino acids: CASSHPPGKRDINEKLFF.

This clone came up many times. The genes are TRBV7-6 and TRBJ1-5, with 7 bases fitting TRBD1. This CDR3 has 15 residues. V lost 5 bases and J lost 4; bases outside the gene matches: 8. Germline CDR1 reads SGHVS; CDR2 reads FNYEAQ. CDR3 sequence: CASSPYSGGNQPQHF. CDR3 bases: TGTGCCAGCAGCCCCTATTCAGGGGGGAATCAGCCCCAGCATTTT.

This clone was detected ten times or more. The rearrangement joins TRBV7-3 to TRBJ1-2; D remains ambiguous. CDR1 and CDR2 (germline): SGHTA, FQGTGA. The CDR3 length is 15 residues. The ends were cut back, 2 bases at V and 7 bases at J, with 17 bases in the middle. CDR3 loop: CASSLSRSGEVGYTF. In DNA form, the CDR3 reads TGTGCCAGCAGCTTATCACGCAGCGGGGAGGTTGGCTACACCTTC. The variable domain in full, completed from reference TRBV7-3 and TRBJ1-2, reads GAGVSQTPSNKVTEKGKYVELRCDPISGHTALYWYRQSLGQGPEFLIYFQGTGAADDSGLPNDRFFAVRPEGSVSTLKIQRTERGDSAVYLCASSLSRSGEVGYTFGSGTRLTVV.

The chain carries TRBV6-1 and TRBJ2-2; D unresolved. Trimming stripped 3 bases from V and 0 bases from J, with 14 bases between. CDR3 length: 17 residues. Per the germline V gene, CDR1 is MNHNS and CDR2 is SASEGT. In nucleotides, the CDR3 is TGTGCCAGCAGTGAGCTTCCGAGACACTCGAACACCGGGGAGCTGTTTTTT. Residues: CASSELPRHSNTGELFF.

By sample share, this clone is medium-sized. The V gene is TRBV4-2, the J gene TRBJ2-1, with 9 bases identical to TRBD2. This CDR3 is 15 amino acids long. Germline-derived CDR1 and CDR2 are LGHNA and YNFKEQ. V shed 2 bases, J shed 4 bases, and the junction held 3 bases outside the gene matches. CDR3 residues: CASSQRLAVYNEQFF. For the CDR3, the DNA is TGTGCCAGCAGCCAAAGACTAGCGGTTTACAATGAGCAGTTCTTC.

This clone has just a few counts. V and J are TRBV12-3 or TRBV12-4 and TRBJ2-5; no clear D. The J call is uncertain, as TRBJ2-7 better fits the DNA end. The CDR3 consists of 14 residues. The CDR3 region has the DNA TGTGCCAGCAGTTGGTCAGTCGGAAACTACGAGCAGTACTTC. Translating gives CASSWSVGNYEQYF.

This clone was detected ten times or more. The chain combines TRBV7-2 with TRBJ2-7, with 9 bases fitting TRBD1. V dropped 1 base and J dropped 2; count of bases not matched to a gene: 6. This CDR3 is 16 amino acids long. Per the germline V gene, CDR1 is SGHTA and CDR2 is FQGNSA. This CDR3 reads CASSLVGDRATYEQYF. The CDR3 bases are TGTGCCAGCAGCTTAGTTGGGGACAGGGCGACCTACGAGCAGTACTTC.

This clone was detected many times. The chain uses TRBV30 and TRBJ1-2, with no clear D. The V and J ends lost 1 base and 8 bases respectively, with 17 bases between them. Germline values: CDR1 GTSNPN, CDR2 SVGIG (reference sequence). This CDR3 comprises 14 residues. The CDR3 DNA is TGTGCCTGGAGTGCTATCTTCGTCCAAGGGGGCTACACCTTC. Translated: CAWSAIFVQGGYTF. Combining the CDR3 with reference TRBV30 and TRBJ1-2 gives the whole variable domain SQTIHQWPATLVQPVGSPLSLECTVEGTSNPNLYWYRQAAGRGLQLLFYSVGIGQISSEVPQNLSASRPQDRQFILSSKKLLLSDSGFYLCAWSAIFVQGGYTFGSGTRLTVV.

By frequency in the sample, this clone is medium-sized (0.01 to 0.1%). This chain uses TRBV19 with TRBJ1-2, with D unresolved. This CDR3 has 14 residues. Germline V lookup: CDR1 LNHDA, CDR2 SQIVND (reference sequence). V lost 2 bases to trimming and J lost 8 bases, with 15 bases between them. In DNA form, the CDR3 reads TGTGCCAGTAGTATACGCGACACGGAGAAGGGCTACACCTTC. This encodes CASSIRDTEKGYTF. The whole variable domain, remainder taken from reference TRBV19 and TRBJ1-2, is DGGITQSPKYLFRKEGQNVTLSCEQNLNHDAMYWYRQDPGQGLRLIYYSQIVNDFQKGDIAEGYSVSREKKESFPLTVTSAQKNPTAFYLCASSIRDTEKGYTFGSGTRLTVV.

This clone is large within its sample. This chain joins TRBV9 and TRBJ1-1; D perhaps matches TRBD1 (5 bases). CDR1 SGDLS and CDR2 YYNGEE come from the germline V gene. The CDR3 consists of 16 residues. Trimming took 2 bases from V and 0 from J, leaving 14 bases between them. The CDR3 nucleotides are TGTGCCAGCAGCGTGAGCGGGGGACGGATGAACACTGAAGCTTTCTTT. It translates to CASSVSGGRMNTEAFF.

This clone has a count of ten or more. V and J are TRBV18 and TRBJ2-5; TRBD1 matches 8 bases. Germline assignment: CDR1 KGHSH and CDR2 LQKENI. The V segment lost 5 bases and the J segment 3 bases; nucleotides outside the gene matches: 2. The CDR3 contains 13 residues. Here the CDR3 DNA reads TGTGCCAGCTCAGCACAGGGGGAAGAGACCCAGTACTTC. Protein: CASSAQGEETQYF.

This clone was seen repeatedly, ten times or more. The V call is TRBV5-4, the J call TRBJ2-3; no definite D call. Trimming left V 4 bases short and J 0 bases short, with 12 bases between. Germline loops: CDR1 SGHNT, CDR2 YYREEE (reference sequence). The CDR3 extends over 15 amino acids. The CDR3 loop reads CASSRRVDSTDTQYF. DNA of the CDR3: TGTGCCAGCAGCCGCCGGGTCGATAGCACAGATACGCAGTATTTT.

This clone was seen ten or more times. The chain is built from TRBV11-1 and TRBJ1-2; 10 bases fit TRBD1. Germline CDR1 reads SGHAT; CDR2 reads FQDESV (reference sequence). The CDR3 covers 17 residues. V gave up 3 bases and J gave up 3 bases; unmatched junction bases: 10. In DNA form, the CDR3 reads TGTGCCAGCAGCTTGGGACAGGGGCCAAACCTTTACTATGGCTACACCTTC. Translating gives CASSLGQGPNLYYGYTF.

This clone counts as medium-sized. This chain connects TRBV6-1 to TRBJ1-1; 9 nucleotides agree with TRBD1. V dropped 4 bases and J dropped 2; count of bases not matched to a gene: 2. The CDR3 loop spans 14 amino acids. The germline V gene encodes CDR1 MNHNS and CDR2 SASEGT. CDR3 bases: TGTGCCAGCAGTGTGGACAGGGGAAACACTGAAGCTTTCTTT. As protein: CASSVDRGNTEAFF.

This clone came up many times. The chain uses TRBV7-6 and TRBJ2-2; a possible D gene is TRBD1 (5 bases). V lost 4 bases and J 4 bases, leaving 13 bases between the germline ends. This CDR3 contains 15 residues. Germline V lookup: CDR1 SGHVS, CDR2 FNYEAQ. The chain's CDR3 is CASSSQGYVTGELFF. CDR3 coding DNA: TGTGCCAGCAGCTCTCAGGGATATGTCACCGGGGAGCTGTTTTTT.